These 26 T cell receptor beta chains came from one sample sequenced in a study of blood T cell repertoires in COVID-19. Using immunoSEQ multiplex PCR, the repertoire was profiled, and TCRdb retains in-frame clones only, with some absent. The sample holds under 150,000 clones, over 60% seen once. Sequenced input: peripheral blood. The source of these receptors is a woman older than 75 with acute or convalescent COVID-19.

The J gene is TRBJ1-2, the V gene TRBV29-1, with D possibly being TRBD1 (5 bases). Trimming took off 2 bases at V and 2 bases at J, with 9 bases between the two ends. Germline assignment: CDR1 SQVTM and CDR2 ANQGSEA. CDR3 size: 13 residues. In nucleotides, the CDR3 is TGCAGCGTTGAATTCGGGGGAAACTATGGCTACACCTTC. Protein product: CSVEFGGNYGYTF.

The chain couples TRBV7-3 to TRBJ1-1; no clear D. In germline, CDR1 is SGHTA, CDR2 FQGTGA. This CDR3 has 15 amino acids. Trimming took off 1 base at V and 0 bases at J, with 9 bases between the two ends. The CDR3 sequence is CASSLNPRVNTEAFF. Written as DNA, the CDR3 is TGTGCCAGCAGCTTAAACCCCCGCGTGAACACTGAAGCTTTCTTT.

The genes are TRBV5-4 and TRBJ2-7, with TRBD1 as a possible D gene (6 bases). V was cut by 4 bases and J by 3 bases, with 17 bases left in between. The CDR3 covers 15 residues. Germline V CDR1 and CDR2: SGHNT, YYREEE (reference sequence). The CDR3 sequence is CASSSYTGPSYEQYF. Here the CDR3 DNA reads TGTGCCAGCAGCAGCTACACAGGGCCCAGCTACGAGCAGTACTTC.

Concerning this clone itself: This sample includes further DNA sequences coding for the same CDR3. The rearrangement links TRBV18 to TRBJ2-5; D not resolved. Germline lookup yields CDR1 KGHSH and CDR2 LQKENI. Trimming took 3 bases from V and 4 from J, leaving 3 bases between them. This CDR3 comprises 11 residues. CDR3 bases: TGTGCCAGCTCACCCGGAGAGACCCAGTACTTC. Its protein product is CASSPGETQYF.

The chain joins TRBV5-1 to TRBJ1-1, with D possibly being TRBD1 (6 bases). Germline V gene sequence: CDR1 SGHRS, CDR2 YFSETQ. The V end lost 1 base, the J end lost 1 base, and 8 bases lay between the germline ends. This CDR3 comprises 14 residues. The CDR3 bases are TGCGCCAGCAGCTTGAAGACAGGGAACACTGAAGCTTTCTTT. Amino acid sequence: CASSLKTGNTEAFF.

The V gene is TRBV7-7, the J gene TRBJ2-1, with D hard to call. The germline CDR1 and CDR2 sequences are SSHAT and FNYEAQ (reference sequence). The CDR3 is 13 amino acids. The V and J ends lost 1 base and 4 bases respectively, with 5 bases between them. The DNA for the CDR3 is TGTGCCAGCAGCTTAGACTTATACAATGAGCAGTTCTTC. It yields the protein CASSLDLYNEQFF. The variable domain in full, with the rest retrieved from reference TRBV7-7 and TRBJ2-1, is GAGVSQSPRYKVTKRGQDVTLRCDPISSHATLYWYQQALGQGPEFLTYFNYEAQPDKSGLPSDRFSAERPEGSISTLTIQRTEQRDSAMYRCASSLDLYNEQFFGPGTRLTVL.

The chain is built from TRBV7-9 and TRBJ1-2; 9 positions agree with TRBD1. The germline CDR1 and CDR2 sequences are SEHNR and FQNEAQ (reference sequence). The CDR3 is 17 residues long. V lost 4 bases and J lost 1; bases outside the gene matches: 10. In nucleotides, the CDR3 is TGTGCCAGCAGCTCGGACAGGGGCCTATCCCGTAACTATGGCTACACCTTC. Its protein product is CASSSDRGLSRNYGYTF.

The V call is TRBV6-5, the J call TRBJ2-7, with 14 bases aligning to TRBD2. This CDR3 comprises 13 residues. J lost 12 bases, V lost 8 bases, and 9 bases had no gene match. Per the germline V gene, CDR1 is MNHEY and CDR2 is SVGAGI. CDR3 region: CASSGLAGGPGYF. CDR3 bases: TGTGCCAGCTCCGGACTAGCGGGAGGCCCCGGGTACTTC.

This clone showed up just a few times. J is TRBJ1-4 and V is TRBV15; 7 bases map to TRBD1. Trimming at V came to 0 bases and at J to 8 bases, leaving 6 bases not matched to a gene. The CDR3 length is 15 residues. Germline V gene sequence: CDR1 LNHNV, CDR2 YYDKDF (reference sequence). Here the CDR3 reads CATSRDRQGGEKLFF. In DNA form, the CDR3 reads TGTGCCACCAGCAGAGATAGGCAGGGGGGAGAAAAACTGTTTTTT.

The chain joins TRBV28 to TRBJ2-1; 7 bases line up with TRBD2. The germline V gene encodes CDR1 MDHEN and CDR2 SYDVKM. V trimming: 8 bases; J trimming: 4 bases; junction bases outside the gene matches: 2. The CDR3 is made up of 12 amino acids. The CDR3 region is CASGGGYNEQFF. In DNA form, the CDR3 reads TGTGCCAGCGGGGGGGGTTACAATGAGCAGTTCTTC.

This clone was recorded only once. The genes are TRBV7-7 and TRBJ2-5, with D perhaps TRBD1 (6 bases). The CDR3 consists of 14 residues. The ends were cut back, 1 base at V and 4 bases at J, with 10 bases in the middle. Per the germline V gene, CDR1 is SSHAT and CDR2 is FNYEAQ (reference sequence). The CDR3 DNA sequence: TGTGCCAGCAGCTTAGAACCAGGGGTAGAGACCCAGTACTTC. Its translation: CASSLEPGVETQYF.

The CDR3 spells CASSSRTGQRAEAFF. CDR3 sequence (DNA): TGTGCCAGCAGCTCACGGACAGGGCAGAGAGCTGAAGCTTTCTTT. The rearrangement joins TRBV7-2 to TRBJ1-1, with 8 positions matching TRBD1. CDR1 and CDR2 from the germline V gene are SGHTA and FQGNSA. The CDR3 consists of 15 residues. Trimming removed 4 bases from V and 6 bases from J; junction bases left unmatched: 10.

In regard to this clone: The same CDR3 is also encoded by other DNA sequences in this sample. V and J are TRBV4-3 and TRBJ1-1, with D tentatively TRBD1 (5 bases). Germline-derived CDR1 and CDR2 are LGHNA and YSLEER. The CDR3 runs 14 residues. V was shortened by 0 bases and J by 3 bases, with 8 bases between the two germline ends. The chain's CDR3 is CASSQDRGDTEAFF. The CDR3 nucleotides read TGCGCCAGCAGCCAAGATCGGGGGGACACTGAAGCTTTCTTT.

The V and J genes are TRBV5-1 and TRBJ2-3; TRBD2 matches at 7 bases. Germline CDR1 is SGHRS and CDR2 is YFSETQ. This CDR3 has 15 amino acids. V lost 4 bases and J lost 3; bases outside the gene matches: 8. CDR3: CASSEPGGGTDTQYF. CDR3 coding DNA: TGCGCCAGCAGCGAACCGGGGGGAGGTACAGATACGCAGTATTTT.

The chain carries TRBV28 and TRBJ1-3, with D possibly being TRBD1 (5 bases). The ends were cut back, 5 bases at V and 5 bases at J, with 13 bases in the middle. Germline V gene lookup returns CDR1 MDHEN and CDR2 SYDVKM. CDR3 length: 14 amino acids. As DNA, the CDR3 is TGTGCCAGCAGTCCCCAGGGAAGTCGAAACACCATATATTTT. Translating gives CASSPQGSRNTIYF.

The J gene is TRBJ2-7, the V gene TRBV10-3; D is unclear. Germline V gives CDR1 ENHRY, CDR2 SYGVKD. This CDR3 is built from 13 residues. Trimming took 5 bases from V and 1 from J, leaving 9 bases between them. In DNA, the CDR3 is TGTGCCATCAGTCAGGCAGGTTCCTACGAGCAGTACTTC. Translated, it gives CAISQAGSYEQYF.

The chain joins TRBV7-9 to TRBJ1-3; TRBD1 is a possible D gene (6 bases). Per germline, CDR1 SEHNR and CDR2 FQNEAQ (reference sequence). Trimming shortened V by 7 bases and J by 2 bases, and 9 bases separated the two germline ends. CDR3 length equals 13 residues. The CDR3 DNA is TGTGCCAGCACAAAGGGGGCTGGAAACACCATATATTTT. It is translated as CASTKGAGNTIYF. Looking up the rest from reference TRBV7-9 and TRBJ1-3 gives the full variable domain: DTGVSQNPRHKITKRGQNVTFRCDPISEHNRLYWYRQTLGQGPEFLTYFQNEAQLEKSRLLSDRFSAERPKGSFSTLEIQRTEQGDSAMYLCASTKGAGNTIYFGEGSWLTVV.

The genes are TRBV12-3 or TRBV12-4 and TRBJ2-3, with D tentatively TRBD2 (6 bases). V lost 3 bases to trimming and J lost 5 bases, with 9 bases between them. The CDR3 is 13 residues long. CDR3 in DNA: TGTGCCAGCAGTTTCTTCGGGGGAGATACGCAGTATTTT. Its protein product is CASSFFGGDTQYF.

This rearrangement joins TRBV5-1 to TRBJ2-1; TRBD2 agrees at 9 bases. The CDR3 loop spans 16 amino acids. The V gene's germline CDR1 is SGHRS and CDR2 YFSETQ. The V and J ends lost 0 bases and 8 bases, in that order; junction bases with no gene match: 9. The CDR3 DNA reads as TGCGCCAGCAGCTTGGGGGAGGGACTAGCTTTCGATGAGCAGTTCTTC. Translating gives CASSLGEGLAFDEQFF.

As to this clone: Other DNA sequences in the sample encode the same CDR3. The chain's CDR3 is CASSLAGTDQETQYF. CDR3 DNA sequence: TGCGCCAGCAGCTTGGCCGGGACAGATCAAGAGACCCAGTACTTC. The chain combines TRBV5-1 with TRBJ2-5; 7 bases line up with TRBD1. Trimming at V came to 0 bases and at J to 2 bases, leaving 4 bases not matched to a gene. This CDR3 is 15 amino acids long. Germline CDR1 SGHRS, CDR2 YFSETQ.

The CDR3 region is CASSSSGTSGEGDTQYF. As DNA, the CDR3 is TGTGCCAGCAGCTCGTCCGGGACTAGCGGGGAAGGAGATACGCAGTATTTT. The chain joins TRBV7-2 to TRBJ2-3; 13 bases are shared with TRBD2. V shed 4 bases, J shed 5 bases, and the junction held 9 bases outside the gene matches. The CDR3 extends over 17 amino acids. Germline V gene sequence: CDR1 SGHTA, CDR2 FQGNSA.

The gene calls are TRBV29-1 and TRBJ2-3; 8 positions agree with TRBD2. The CDR3 contains 13 residues. Germline-derived CDR1 and CDR2 are SQVTM and ANQGSEA. Trimming at V came to 5 bases and at J to 6 bases, leaving 7 bases not matched to a gene. This CDR3 is CSVTAGGGDTQYF. CDR3 in DNA: TGCAGCGTTACGGCGGGAGGAGGGGATACGCAGTATTTT.

The chain is built from TRBV6-2 or TRBV6-3 and TRBJ2-5; 8 positions agree with TRBD2. The CDR3 has 19 amino acids. After removal of 2 bases from V and 5 bases from J, the junction contained 19 bases not matched to a gene. Per the germline V gene, CDR1 is MNHEY and CDR2 is SVGEGT. The CDR3 here is CASSYPNRGGAAGVETQYF. The CDR3 DNA follows: TGTGCCAGCAGTTACCCGAACCGGGGGGGGGCGGCAGGAGTGGAGACCCAGTACTTC.

This chain joins TRBV11-1 and TRBJ2-1; perhaps TRBD1 as D (6 bases). The ends were cut back, 6 bases at V and 15 bases at J, with 18 bases in the middle. Looked up from germline, CDR1 is SGHAT and CDR2 is FQDESV (reference sequence). The CDR3 covers 12 residues. The DNA for the CDR3 is TGTGCCAGCAGTTCCGACAGGCGACCGATGTTCTTC. Amino acid sequence: CASSSDRRPMFF.

There are a few counts of this clone. This sequence joins TRBV3-1 (or the pseudogene TRBV3-2) and TRBJ1-6, with TRBD1 identical over 10 bases. Germline-derived CDR1 and CDR2 are LGHDT and YNNKEL (reference sequence). The CDR3 extends over 14 amino acids. J was trimmed by 14 bases and V by 4 bases; bases with no gene match: 8. The DNA for the CDR3 is TGTGCCAGCAGCCTTGGGACAGGGGCCGAAGCCCTCCACTTT. Residues: CASSLGTGAEALHF.

V gene TRBV6-5 combines with J gene TRBJ2-1, with TRBD2 as a possible D gene (7 bases). There are 15 residues in the CDR3. Germline V CDR1 and CDR2: MNHEY, SVGAGI. Between the trimmed V and J ends, which lost 6 bases and 0 bases, there was a span of 12 bases. CDR3 in amino acids: CASRRGGSSYNEQFF. In DNA, the CDR3 is TGTGCCAGCAGGAGGGGGGGGAGCTCCTACAATGAGCAGTTCTTC.